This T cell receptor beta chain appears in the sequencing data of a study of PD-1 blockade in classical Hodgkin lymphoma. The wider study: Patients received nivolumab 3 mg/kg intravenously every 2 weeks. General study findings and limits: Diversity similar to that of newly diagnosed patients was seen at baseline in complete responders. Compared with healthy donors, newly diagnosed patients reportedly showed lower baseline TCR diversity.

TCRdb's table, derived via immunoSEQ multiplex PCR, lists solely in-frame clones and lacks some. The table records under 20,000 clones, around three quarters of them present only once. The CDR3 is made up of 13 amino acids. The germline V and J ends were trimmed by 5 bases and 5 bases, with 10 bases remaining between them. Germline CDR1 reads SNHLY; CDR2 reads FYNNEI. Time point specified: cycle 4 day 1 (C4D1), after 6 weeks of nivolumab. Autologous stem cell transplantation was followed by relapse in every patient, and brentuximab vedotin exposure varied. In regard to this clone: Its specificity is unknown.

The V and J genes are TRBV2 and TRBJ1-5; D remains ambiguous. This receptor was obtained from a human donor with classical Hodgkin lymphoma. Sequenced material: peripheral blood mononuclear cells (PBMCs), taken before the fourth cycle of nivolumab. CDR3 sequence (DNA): TGTGCCAGCAGTAATCTGAGAGATCAGCCCCAGCATTTT. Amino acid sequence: CASSNLRDQPQHF.